The 6 T cell receptor beta chains below were found in one sample sequenced in a study of vaccination effects on CD4 cells after COVID-19. Assay used: immunoSEQ multiplex PCR; TCRdb lists only in-frame clones, some missing. The table shows tens of thousands of clones, with 73% occurring only once. The antigens of these receptors remain unknown. Prior to sequencing, the ViraFEST assay stimulated PBMC with viral peptide pools, which expanded the antigen-specific CD4+ T cells. Following culture for approximately ten days, CD4+ T cells were isolated. Each participant received a vaccine that was either BNT162b2 or mRNA-1273, given as two doses. This specimen was CD4+ T cells from PBMCs cultured with HCoV-229E spike peptides, taken after COVID-19 vaccination. These receptors were taken from a human donor who received a COVID-19 vaccine.

J is TRBJ1-1 and V is TRBV6-6; 8 bases line up with TRBD1. CDR1 is MNHNY, CDR2 SVGAGI, per germline (reference sequence). This CDR3 has 14 residues. The J segment lost 7 bases and the V segment lost 6 bases, leaving 10 bases of the junction unmatched. CDR3 in amino acids: CASSRTGQGLEAFF. CDR3 DNA: TGTGCCAGCAGCCGCACCGGACAGGGTCTTGAAGCTTTCTTT.

This sequence joins TRBV7-2 and TRBJ2-3, with D possibly being TRBD2 (6 bases). V lost 1 base to trimming and J lost 7 bases, with 21 bases between them. Looked up from germline, CDR1 is SGHTA and CDR2 is FQGNSA. The CDR3 is 17 amino acids. This chain's CDR3 is CASSLEGVAVGQNTQYF. As DNA, the CDR3 is TGTGCCAGCAGCTTAGAAGGAGTAGCGGTGGGTCAGAATACGCAGTATTTT.

This chain connects TRBV10-3 to TRBJ2-5, with 7 bases fitting TRBD1. From germline, CDR1 is ENHRY and CDR2 SYGVKD. The V segment lost 10 bases and the J segment 4 bases; nucleotides outside the gene matches: 3. The length of the CDR3 is 11 residues. The chain's CDR3 is CATGQAETQYF. DNA for the CDR3: TGTGCCACTGGACAGGCAGAGACCCAGTACTTC.

The rearrangement joins TRBV19 to TRBJ2-7; 9 bases agree with TRBD1. The germline CDR1 and CDR2 sequences are LNHDA and SQIVND (reference sequence). V lost 6 bases to trimming and J lost 3 bases; unmatched junction nucleotides: 15. The CDR3 has 17 residues. The CDR3 is CASSLSTSGQGFYEQYV. Here the CDR3 DNA reads TGTGCCAGTAGCCTTTCGACTTCGGGACAGGGATTCTACGAGCAGTACGTC.

The chain links TRBV29-1 to TRBJ1-2; D uncertain. In germline, CDR1 is SQVTM, CDR2 ANQGSEA. The V and J ends lost 7 bases and 0 bases respectively, with 12 bases between them. This CDR3 is built from 13 residues. CDR3 region: CSAGKGSNYGYTF. CDR3 nucleotides: TGCAGCGCCGGAAAGGGTTCTAACTATGGCTACACCTTC.

The chain links TRBV5-8 to TRBJ2-7, with 7 nucleotides matching TRBD1. CDR1 and CDR2 (germline): SGHTS, YDEGEE. The J segment lost 2 bases and the V segment lost 4 bases, leaving 6 bases of the junction unmatched. The CDR3 has 14 residues. CDR3 region: CASSTTGSPYEQYV. In DNA, the CDR3 is TGTGCCAGCAGCACGACAGGGAGTCCCTACGAGCAGTACGTC.